Below, 3 T cell receptor beta chains from the same sample are listed, as sequenced in a study of cytomegalovirus exposure and HLA in healthy donors. It was with 60 Vbeta and 13 Jbeta primers that the PCR ran. Profiling relied on immunoSEQ multiplex PCR, and the TCRdb table lists in-frame clones only, not all of them. This table holds roughly 80,000 clones, over 70% found once. Sequenced: PBMCs. Receptor source: a woman aged 40 to 50 in good health and CMV-seronegative.

CDR3 sequence (DNA): TGTGCCAGCAGCCCGTTGTACCCGGGACAGTTTGTCAACTATGGCTACACCTTC. It yields the protein CASSPLYPGQFVNYGYTF. The J gene is TRBJ1-2, the V gene TRBV7-2, with 7 bases identical to TRBD1. J gave up 2 bases and V 5 bases, and 17 bases lay outside the gene matches. CDR3 length equals 18 residues. Germline V gene lookup returns CDR1 SGHTA and CDR2 FQGNSA.

There are a few counts of this clone. The chain links TRBV5-8 to TRBJ1-4; D is ambiguous. V lost 3 bases and J lost 12, with 15 bases in between. Germline V gene sequence: CDR1 SGHTS, CDR2 YDEGEE. The CDR3 spans 13 residues. The DNA of the CDR3 is TGTGCCAGCAGCTCCCGGGTCTTCTCGGAACTGTTTTTT. Its translation: CASSSRVFSELFF.

This clone was recorded a few times. The chain employs TRBV5-8 and TRBJ2-3, with 7 nucleotides matching TRBD1. CDR3 size: 18 residues. Germline values: CDR1 SGHTS, CDR2 YDEGEE. V lost 2 bases, J lost 2 bases, and 14 bases stayed unmatched. The DNA of the CDR3 is TGTGCCAGCAGCTTAACAGGGGTTTGGGAAGTTGACACAGATACGCAGTATTTT. It encodes CASSLTGVWEVDTDTQYF. Full variable domain (remainder filled in from reference TRBV5-8 and TRBJ2-3): EAGVTQSPTHLIKTRGQQATLRCSPISGHTSVYWYQQALGLGLQFLLWYDEGEERNRGNFPPRFSGRQFPNYSSELNVNALELEDSALYLCASSLTGVWEVDTDTQYFGPGTRLTVL.